Below are 32 T cell receptor beta chains sequenced from a single sample in a study of vaccination and CD4 T cells after COVID-19. Treatment defined: approximately nine-day PBMC culture with coronavirus spike peptide pools or control peptides (ViraFEST assay). What these receptors recognize is not known. Scientists ran DNA taken from cultured CD4+ T cells through the Oncomine TCR Beta short-read assay for sequencing. TCRdb called the PCR reads again in MiXCR, with one record for every CDR3 protein. The sample consists of some 14,000 distinct CDR3 sequences, approximately 54% of them appearing once. Sequencing used CD4+ T cells from blood, cultured in vitro. Receptors originate from a human donor who had recovered from COVID-19.

This rearrangement joins TRBV20-1 to TRBJ1-5, with TRBD1 matching over 10 bases. Trimming removed 5 bases from V and 2 bases from J; junction bases left unmatched: 0. The CDR3 covers 13 residues. Germline-derived CDR1 and CDR2 are DFQATT and SNEGSKA (reference sequence). The DNA for the CDR3 is TGCAGTGCTGGACAGGGGGGCAATCAGCCCCAGCATTTT. Protein: CSAGQGGNQPQHF.

The chain joins TRBV7-2 to TRBJ2-3; the D is unclear. The CDR3 covers 12 residues. Germline assignment: CDR1 SGHTA and CDR2 FQGNSA. V was shortened by 6 bases and J by 3 bases, with 7 bases between the two germline ends. The CDR3: CASRINTDTQYF. The CDR3 DNA reads as TGTGCCAGCAGGATCAATACAGATACGCAGTATTTT. The full variable domain, rest sourced from reference TRBV7-2 and TRBJ2-3, is GAGVSQSPSNKVTEKGKDVELRCDPISGHTALYWYRQSLGQGLEFLIYFQGNSAPDKSGLPSDRFSAERTGGSVSTLTIQRTQQEDSAVYLCASRINTDTQYFGPGTRLTVL.

This clonotype was seen once. The gene calls are TRBV28 and TRBJ2-7, with 7 bases identical to TRBD1. The CDR3 runs to 15 residues. Trimming removed 8 bases from V and 3 bases from J; junction bases left unmatched: 13. Germline V gives CDR1 MDHEN, CDR2 SYDVKM. DNA for the CDR3: TGTGCCAGCCTCTCCTGGCGGACAGGAGACTACGAGCAGTACTTC. Protein product: CASLSWRTGDYEQYF.

The chain combines TRBV2 with TRBJ1-5; D unclear. V lost 1 base, J lost 0 bases, and 4 bases lay in between. CDR1 SNHLY and CDR2 FYNNEI come from the germline V gene. The CDR3 covers 14 residues. The CDR3 region has the DNA TGTGCCAGCAGTGAAGGACGTAGCAATCAGCCCCAGCATTTT. Residues: CASSEGRSNQPQHF.

J is TRBJ1-1 and V is TRBV15, with a weak D call TRBD1 (6 bases). The germline V gene has CDR1 LNHNV and CDR2 YYDKDF (reference sequence). Trimming pared 5 bases from V and 6 bases from J, leaving 22 bases between. The CDR3 loop spans 16 amino acids. The CDR3 is CATSLYAGQGRAEAFF. The CDR3 bases are TGTGCCACCAGCCTCTATGCGGGTCAGGGGAGGGCTGAAGCTTTCTTT.

The chain uses TRBV6-5 and TRBJ1-3; the match to TRBD1 covers 10 bases. The junction had 4 bases not matched to a gene; V was cut back by 4 bases and J by 4 bases. Germline V gives CDR1 MNHEY, CDR2 SVGAGI. The length of the CDR3 is 15 residues. The CDR3 DNA reads as TGTGCCAGCAGTTCAGACAGGGGGCCAGGAAACACCATATATTTT. Its translation is CASSSDRGPGNTIYF.

The chain carries TRBV12-3 or TRBV12-4 and TRBJ1-2, with TRBD1 as a possible D gene (5 bases). V dropped 4 bases and J dropped 7 bases, with 19 bases sitting between them. The CDR3 spans 15 residues. CDR3 sequence: CASSSGAGRGGGYTF. CDR3 sequence (DNA): TGTGCCAGCAGTTCCGGAGCAGGGCGTGGTGGTGGCTACACCTTC.

The chain recombines TRBV20-1 with TRBJ2-1; D is perhaps TRBD2 (7 bases). The germline gives CDR1 DFQATT, CDR2 SNEGSKA (reference sequence). Deletions cut 2 bases from V and 8 bases from J, with 25 bases between. The CDR3 is made up of 17 amino acids. The CDR3 DNA follows: TGCAGTGCTAGATCTATTGAAGGACTAGGGGGAGTGTATGAGCAGTTCTTC. It yields the protein CSARSIEGLGGVYEQFF.

The CDR3 here is CASSPQGRNSPLHF. CDR3 sequence (DNA): TGTGCCAGCAGCCCACAGGGGAGGAATTCACCCCTCCACTTT. The V and J genes are TRBV12-3 or TRBV12-4 and TRBJ1-6, with 7 nucleotides matching TRBD1. The CDR3 has 14 amino acids. Unmatched junction bases numbered 6, after V lost 6 bases and J lost 7 bases.

The J gene is TRBJ2-2, the V gene TRBV10-2; D not resolved. V was trimmed by 3 bases and J by 7 bases, leaving 3 bases between them. This CDR3 contains 11 residues. Germline V lookup: CDR1 WSHSY, CDR2 SAAADI. In DNA, the CDR3 is TGCGCCAGCAGTGATGTCGGGGAGCTGTTTTTT. Its protein product is CASSDVGELFF.

This clonotype was picked up one time. This chain links TRBV28 with TRBJ1-5, with no clear D. Per the germline V gene, CDR1 is MDHEN and CDR2 is SYDVKM. This CDR3 comprises 12 residues. V lost 3 bases, J lost 12 bases, and 12 bases lay in between. The CDR3 region is CASSFAGFLQHF. The DNA for the CDR3 is TGTGCCAGCAGTTTTGCCGGTTTCCTCCAGCATTTT.

This clonotype was counted a few times. The CDR3 loop reads CASSTGYEQYF. The CDR3 region has the DNA TGTGCCAGCAGTACAGGTTACGAGCAGTACTTC. The chain joins TRBV6-1 to TRBJ2-7, with D possibly matching TRBD1 (5 bases). Trimming left V 5 bases short and J 4 bases short, with 6 bases between. Germline-derived CDR1 and CDR2 are MNHNS and SASEGT. CDR3 length: 11 residues.

The CDR3 is CASSPGGFSGNTEAFF. The CDR3, as DNA: TGTGCCAGCAGCCCCGGGGGATTTTCCGGGAACACTGAAGCTTTCTTT. This rearrangement joins TRBV3-1 to TRBJ1-1; D possibly corresponds to TRBD1 (5 bases). Trimming took 4 bases from V and 1 from J, leaving 16 bases between them. The germline V gene encodes CDR1 LGHDT and CDR2 YNNKEL (reference sequence). The CDR3 has 16 residues.

Sample share makes this clonotype medium-sized. J is TRBJ1-2 and V is TRBV9, with D possibly being TRBD1 (5 bases). Trimming removed 1 base at V and 2 bases at J, with 12 bases between. The CDR3 spans 15 residues. The germline gives CDR1 SGDLS, CDR2 YYNGEE. CDR3 sequence reads: CASSVSGTVNYGYTF. As DNA, the CDR3 is TGTGCCAGCAGCGTAAGTGGGACGGTAAACTATGGCTACACCTTC. The full variable domain, in which reference TRBV9 and TRBJ1-2 provide the parts outside the CDR3, is DSGVTQTPKHLITATGQRVTLRCSPRSGDLSVYWYQQSLDQGLQFLIQYYNGEERAKGNILERFSAQQFPDLHSELNLSSLELGDSALYFCASSVSGTVNYGYTFGSGTRLTVV.

The chain links TRBV6-5 to TRBJ1-4; a possible D gene is TRBD1 (6 bases). Germline assignment: CDR1 MNHEY and CDR2 SVGAGI. The CDR3 is 15 residues long. V was clipped by 0 bases and J by 8 bases, with 13 bases between them. CDR3 sequence: CASSYSKQGGEKLFF. As DNA, the CDR3 is TGTGCCAGCAGTTACTCGAAACAGGGTGGAGAAAAACTGTTTTTT.

This clonotype was detected once. The chain has TRBV9 and TRBJ2-2; D assignment may be TRBD1 or TRBD2 (7 bases each). Germline V gene data show CDR1 as SGDLS and CDR2 as YYNGEE. Trimming pared 4 bases from V and 3 bases from J, leaving 16 bases between. CDR3 length: 16 amino acids. The DNA of the CDR3 is TGTGCCAGCAGCCCGCAGGGGGGGGCGGACACCGGGGAGCTGTTTTTT. Its protein product is CASSPQGGADTGELFF.

The CDR3 region is CASSPVMNTEAFF. The CDR3 bases are TGTGCCAGCAGCCCCGTTATGAACACTGAAGCTTTCTTT. V gene TRBV5-4 combines with J gene TRBJ1-1; D gene unclear. In germline, CDR1 is SGHNT, CDR2 YYREEE (reference sequence). The CDR3 extends over 13 amino acids. The V end was cut by 4 bases, the J end by 0 bases, with 7 bases between.

Written as DNA, the CDR3 is TGTGCCAGCAGTACATTAGCCGGACAGGGCAATCAGCCCCAGCATTTT. Translation: CASSTLAGQGNQPQHF. The chain uses TRBV7-8 and TRBJ1-5; 7 bases match TRBD1. V lost 6 bases to trimming and J lost 2 bases; unmatched junction nucleotides: 10. The CDR3 runs to 16 residues. Germline lookup yields CDR1 SGHVS and CDR2 FQNEAQ. The full variable domain, its missing parts supplied by reference TRBV7-8 and TRBJ1-5, is GAGVSQSPRYKVAKRGQDVALRCDPISGHVSLFWYQQALGQGPEFLTYFQNEAQLDKSGLPSDRFFAERPEGSVSTLKIQRTQQEDSAVYLCASSTLAGQGNQPQHFGDGTRLSIL.

The gene calls are TRBV11-2 and TRBJ1-1; tentatively, D is TRBD1 (5 bases). The germline V and J ends were trimmed by 5 bases and 5 bases, with 18 bases remaining between them. This CDR3 is 15 amino acids long. Germline V CDR1 and CDR2: SGHAT, FQNNGV. The CDR3 DNA is TGTGCCAGCAGCGCGCAGGGCTTTGCTGAGACTGAAGCTTTCTTT. It translates to CASSAQGFAETEAFF.

The chain combines TRBV20-1 with TRBJ2-6, with D perhaps being TRBD1 or TRBD2 (6 bases each). The CDR3 has 15 amino acids. The V and J ends lost 6 bases and 0 bases respectively, with 12 bases between them. Germline CDR1 reads DFQATT; CDR2 reads SNEGSKA (reference sequence). CDR3 DNA sequence: TGCAGTGCCTGGGGGGCCCGCTCTGGGGCCAACGTCCTGACTTTC. Residues: CSAWGARSGANVLTF.

The table lists this clonotype with a count of one. This rearrangement joins TRBV7-2 to TRBJ1-1; D is unclear. V dropped 1 base and J dropped 5 bases, with 8 bases sitting between them. The CDR3 extends over 13 amino acids. CDR1 is SGHTA and CDR2 is FQGNSA in the germline V gene. CDR3 protein: CASSLDSGTEAFF. The CDR3 bases are TGTGCCAGCAGCTTAGACTCAGGTACTGAAGCTTTCTTT.

The chain joins TRBV6-5 to TRBJ1-2, with D unclear. V was clipped by 1 base and J by 6 bases, with 18 bases between them. Germline assignment: CDR1 MNHEY and CDR2 SVGAGI. The CDR3 covers 16 residues. The CDR3 DNA follows: TGTGCCAGCAGTTACTATACACCAGAGGGCGCGGATGGCTACACCTTC. This translates into CASSYYTPEGADGYTF.

CDR3 loop: CASSVALGVPYNEQFF. For the CDR3, the DNA is TGTGCCAGCAGCGTAGCTCTGGGGGTTCCCTACAATGAGCAGTTCTTC. The genes are TRBV9 and TRBJ2-1; D is perhaps TRBD1 or TRBD2 (5 bases each). CDR3 length equals 16 residues. The germline V and J ends were trimmed by 0 bases and 2 bases, with 12 bases remaining between them. The germline V gene has CDR1 SGDLS and CDR2 YYNGEE. Full variable domain (outside the CDR3, taken from reference TRBV9 and TRBJ2-1): DSGVTQTPKHLITATGQRVTLRCSPRSGDLSVYWYQQSLDQGLQFLIQYYNGEERAKGNILERFSAQQFPDLHSELNLSSLELGDSALYFCASSVALGVPYNEQFFGPGTRLTVL.

The genes are TRBV6-1 and TRBJ1-1, with 8 nucleotides matching TRBD1. With V trimmed by 7 bases and J by 3 bases, 7 bases remained unmatched. Germline V gene sequence: CDR1 MNHNS, CDR2 SASEGT. This CDR3 has 14 residues. This chain's CDR3 is CASTGQGFDTEAFF. CDR3 DNA sequence: TGTGCCAGCACCGGACAGGGTTTTGACACTGAAGCTTTCTTT.

The V and J genes are TRBV20-1 and TRBJ2-7, with 7 bases identical to TRBD1. Germline V gene data show CDR1 as DFQATT and CDR2 as SNEGSKA (reference sequence). Losses at the gene ends were 5 bases for V and 3 bases for J; bases not matched to a gene: 16. The CDR3 totals 16 residues. The chain's CDR3 is CSASEAAGGRFYEQYF. CDR3 coding DNA: TGCAGTGCTTCCGAAGCCGCAGGGGGAAGGTTCTACGAGCAGTACTTC.

This chain connects TRBV7-9 to TRBJ2-5; D gene unclear. Per the germline V gene, CDR1 is SEHNR and CDR2 is FQNEAQ (reference sequence). CDR3 length: 14 amino acids. V shed 6 bases and J shed 4 bases, with 15 bases lying between them. The CDR3 DNA is TGTGCCAGCAGACGGCCGGGCCTTGGAGAGACCCAGTACTTC. Residues: CASRRPGLGETQYF.

This clonotype was recorded a few times. The chain recombines TRBV20-1 with TRBJ1-6, with D perhaps TRBD1 (5 bases). Germline V gene data show CDR1 as DFQATT and CDR2 as SNEGSKA (reference sequence). The germline V and J ends were trimmed by 5 bases and 5 bases, with 10 bases remaining between them. The CDR3 has 13 amino acids. CDR3 coding DNA: TGCAGTGCTTCGGGACTGAATAATTCACCCCTCCACTTT. This encodes CSASGLNNSPLHF.

This clonotype was counted a few times. The chain recombines TRBV27 with TRBJ1-4; 7 bases agree with TRBD1. Per germline, CDR1 MNHEY and CDR2 SMNVEV (reference sequence). The J segment lost 8 bases and the V segment lost 0 bases, leaving 9 bases of the junction unmatched. The CDR3 length is 16 residues. CDR3 DNA sequence: TGTGCCAGCAGTTTATCCCGCGGACAGGAAGACGAAAAACTGTTTTTT. This encodes CASSLSRGQEDEKLFF.

This clonotype has just one count. The gene calls are TRBV11-2 and TRBJ1-1; D remains ambiguous. The CDR3 has 15 residues. The V and J ends lost 3 bases and 5 bases respectively, with 16 bases between them. Germline values: CDR1 SGHAT, CDR2 FQNNGV. CDR3 residues: CASSLREGRATEAFF. The CDR3 DNA reads as TGTGCCAGCAGCTTGAGGGAGGGCAGAGCTACTGAAGCTTTCTTT.

The rearrangement links TRBV6-2 or TRBV6-3 to TRBJ2-3; 10 nucleotides agree with TRBD2. The germline V gene has CDR1 MNHEY and CDR2 SVGEGT. Trimming at V came to 2 bases and at J to 4 bases, leaving 6 bases not matched to a gene. The CDR3 length is 16 residues. The CDR3 is CASSYGTLAGADTQYF. DNA of the CDR3: TGTGCCAGCAGTTACGGGACGCTAGCGGGAGCAGATACGCAGTATTTT.

In its sample, this clonotype was seen once. The chain employs TRBV24-1 and TRBJ2-3; 7 bases match TRBD1. The germline gives CDR1 KGHDR, CDR2 SFDVKD. This CDR3 has 15 amino acids. The V segment lost 6 bases and the J segment 1 base; nucleotides outside the gene matches: 6. The CDR3 is CATSKPTGGTDTQYF. CDR3 DNA: TGTGCCACCAGTAAACCAACAGGGGGCACAGATACGCAGTATTTT.

The V call is TRBV24-1, the J call TRBJ2-7, with D perhaps matching TRBD1 (5 bases). The CDR3 loop spans 17 amino acids. V lost 4 bases, J lost 8 bases, and 26 bases lay in between. From germline, CDR1 is KGHDR and CDR2 SFDVKD. The CDR3 bases are TGTGCCACCAGTGACGGCTCTGGTCTGGGGCAGGTGGTAAAGCAGTACTTC. Protein: CATSDGSGLGQVVKQYF.